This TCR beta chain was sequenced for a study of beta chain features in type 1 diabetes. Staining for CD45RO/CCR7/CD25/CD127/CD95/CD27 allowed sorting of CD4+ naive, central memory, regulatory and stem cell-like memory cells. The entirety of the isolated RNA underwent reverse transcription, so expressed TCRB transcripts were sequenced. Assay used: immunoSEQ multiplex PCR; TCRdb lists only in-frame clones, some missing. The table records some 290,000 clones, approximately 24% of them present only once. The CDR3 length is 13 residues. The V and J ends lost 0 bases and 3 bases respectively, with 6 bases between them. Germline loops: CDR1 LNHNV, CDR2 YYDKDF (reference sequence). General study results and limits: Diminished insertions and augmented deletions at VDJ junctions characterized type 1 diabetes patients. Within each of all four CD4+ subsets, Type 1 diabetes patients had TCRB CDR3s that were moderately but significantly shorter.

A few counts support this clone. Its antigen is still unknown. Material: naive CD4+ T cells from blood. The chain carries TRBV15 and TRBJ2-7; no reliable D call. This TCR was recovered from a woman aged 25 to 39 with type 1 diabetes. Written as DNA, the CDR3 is TGTGCCACCAGCAGAGATAAGCACTACGAGCAGTACTTC. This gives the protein CATSRDKHYEQYF.